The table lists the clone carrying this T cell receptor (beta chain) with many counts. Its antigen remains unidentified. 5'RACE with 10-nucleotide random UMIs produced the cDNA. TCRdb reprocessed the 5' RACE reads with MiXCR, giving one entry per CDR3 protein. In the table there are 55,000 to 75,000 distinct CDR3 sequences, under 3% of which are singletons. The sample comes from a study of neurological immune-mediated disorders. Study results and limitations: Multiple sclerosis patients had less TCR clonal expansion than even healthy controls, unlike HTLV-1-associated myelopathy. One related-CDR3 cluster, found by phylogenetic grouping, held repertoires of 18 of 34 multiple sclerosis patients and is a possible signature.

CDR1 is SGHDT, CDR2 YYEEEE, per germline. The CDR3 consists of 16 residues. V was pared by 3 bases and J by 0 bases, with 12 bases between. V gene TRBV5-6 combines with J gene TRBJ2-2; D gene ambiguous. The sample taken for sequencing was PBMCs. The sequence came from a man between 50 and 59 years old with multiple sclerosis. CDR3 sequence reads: CASSSFRTANTGELFF. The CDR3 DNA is TGTGCCAGCAGCTCTTTCAGGACGGCGAACACCGGGGAGCTGTTTTTT.